The T cell receptor (beta chain) under discussion was sequenced for a study of blood T cell repertoires in COVID-19. The overall study: Acute-phase and convalescent COVID-19 samples originated in the United States, Italy and Spain. Sources were T cells, B-cell-depleted T cells, or PBMCs; the material itself was cDNA or gDNA.

The germline V gene has CDR1 MNHEY and CDR2 SVGAGI. V was clipped by 5 bases and J by 6 bases, with 15 bases between them. The CDR3 loop spans 14 amino acids. Original data processing: Amplification with reference gene primers provided the estimates of nucleated cell counts. TCRdb keeps only in-frame clones here, not all; method: immunoSEQ multiplex PCR. D and trimming were read from the DNA, whereas the V and J calls and clone size are those reported in that table. This sample carries a few hundred thousand clones, around 90% of them seen once, and the ten largest clones take about 0.63%. Individuals aged about 18 to 89 years were recruited from roughly 23 US areas.

The V gene is TRBV6-5, the J gene TRBJ2-3; weak D call: TRBD1 (6 bases). The source material was PBMCs or T cells enriched from blood (not recorded which). The source of this sequence is a man between 18 and 29 years old who had recovered from COVID-19. The CDR3: CASSPFDQGDTQYF. CDR3 coding DNA: TGTGCCAGCAGTCCGTTCGATCAGGGGGATACGCAGTATTTT.